The 30 T cell receptor beta chains in this list originate from one sample, sequenced in a study of shared T cell receptors in the human thymus. TCRdb keeps only in-frame clones here, not all; method: immunoSEQ multiplex PCR. The table shows about 380,000 clones, with approximately 95% occurring only once. The sample consisted of thymocytes. These receptors were collected from a human donor.

The chain combines TRBV29-1 with TRBJ2-1, with unresolved D. The CDR3 loop spans 15 amino acids. Trimming took off 5 bases at V and 2 bases at J, with 16 bases between the two ends. Germline lookup yields CDR1 SQVTM and CDR2 ANQGSEA. For the CDR3, the DNA is TGCAGCGTTTGGAAACGAAAGTTAACCTACAATGAGCAGTTCTTC. Translation gives CSVWKRKLTYNEQFF.

The V and J genes are TRBV19 and TRBJ1-1; 9 bases are a match to TRBD1. Looked up from germline, CDR1 is LNHDA and CDR2 is SQIVND (reference sequence). Trimming took 5 bases from V and 3 from J; bases not matched to a gene: 13. This CDR3 is built from 17 residues. The CDR3: CASSPRRATGGHTEAFF. Written as DNA, the CDR3 is TGTGCCAGTAGTCCCCGGAGGGCCACAGGGGGCCACACTGAAGCTTTCTTT.

The rearrangement links TRBV9 to TRBJ2-7; no reliable D call. V shed 0 bases and J shed 2 bases, with 9 bases lying between them. Germline loops: CDR1 SGDLS, CDR2 YYNGEE. The CDR3 consists of 14 residues. CDR3 DNA: TGTGCCAGCAGCGTAGCTAAACGGCCCTACGAGCAGTACTTC. Its translation: CASSVAKRPYEQYF.

The V and J genes are TRBV9 and TRBJ2-1; either TRBD1 or TRBD2 may supply D (5 bases each). Germline-derived CDR1 and CDR2 are SGDLS and YYNGEE. V was clipped by 3 bases and J by 0 bases, with 22 bases between them. The CDR3 sequence is 19 residues long. DNA for the CDR3: TGTGCCAGCAGCGACGACCACCTGGGACGTTTGAGCTCCTACAATGAGCAGTTCTTC. Amino acids: CASSDDHLGRLSSYNEQFF.

The chain uses TRBV7-2 and TRBJ2-5, with 8 positions matching TRBD1. The CDR3 consists of 13 residues. The trim removed 4 bases at V and 2 bases at J, leaving 0 bases unmatched. Germline V gene data show CDR1 as SGHTA and CDR2 as FQGNSA. CDR3 DNA sequence: TGTGCCAGCAGCTACAGGGGGCAAGAGACCCAGTACTTC. This encodes CASSYRGQETQYF.

The rearrangement joins TRBV27 to TRBJ2-7; 7 bases are shared with TRBD2. J lost 6 bases, V lost 3 bases, and 8 bases had no gene match. Germline values: CDR1 MNHEY, CDR2 SMNVEV (reference sequence). The CDR3 contains 14 residues. In DNA, the CDR3 is TGTGCCAGCAGTTTCTGGCGGGAGAAATCCGAGCAGTACTTC. It codes for CASSFWREKSEQYF.

The chain couples TRBV18 to TRBJ2-2; the D gene is possibly TRBD2 (6 bases). Trimming cost V 7 bases and J 3 bases, with 12 bases left between them. Germline V gene sequence: CDR1 KGHSH, CDR2 LQKENI. This CDR3 has 14 amino acids. This CDR3 reads CASYTGTHTGELFF. CDR3 coding DNA: TGTGCCAGCTATACCGGGACTCACACCGGGGAGCTGTTTTTT.

The gene calls are TRBV18 and TRBJ2-1, with D possibly being TRBD1 or TRBD2 (5 bases each). This CDR3 has 15 residues. Germline values: CDR1 KGHSH, CDR2 LQKENI. Trimming stripped 2 bases from V and 4 bases from J, with 12 bases between. CDR3 sequence reads: CASSPIVGEYNEQFF. The CDR3 DNA is TGTGCCAGCTCACCAATTGTGGGGGAGTACAATGAGCAGTTCTTC. Full variable domain (remainder filled in from reference TRBV18 and TRBJ2-1): NAGVMQNPRHLVRRRGQEARLRCSPMKGHSHVYWYRQLPEEGLKFMVYLQKENIIDESGMPKERFSAEFPKEGPSILRIQQVVRGDSAAYFCASSPIVGEYNEQFFGPGTRLTVL.

This rearrangement joins TRBV5-4 to TRBJ2-1; 9 bases map to TRBD2. The CDR3 consists of 17 residues. Germline CDR1 reads SGHNT; CDR2 reads YYREEE (reference sequence). V dropped 0 bases and J dropped 4; count of bases not matched to a gene: 8. CDR3 protein: CASSLVAGGVGYNEQFF. The DNA for the CDR3 is TGTGCCAGCAGCTTGGTTGCGGGAGGGGTGGGATACAATGAGCAGTTCTTC.

The V call is TRBV27, the J call TRBJ2-1; perhaps D is TRBD1 or TRBD2 (5 bases each). Trimming left V 8 bases short and J 7 bases short, with 21 bases between. This CDR3 is built from 15 residues. CDR1 is MNHEY, CDR2 SMNVEV, per germline (reference sequence). CDR3 sequence: CASGETNDGGNEQFF. The CDR3 nucleotides read TGTGCCAGCGGCGAGACTAACGATGGGGGTAATGAGCAGTTCTTC.

This sequence joins TRBV28 and TRBJ2-1; no firm D call. This CDR3 has 16 residues. The V gene lost 3 bases and the J gene lost 3 bases, with 15 bases spanning the gap. Germline values: CDR1 MDHEN, CDR2 SYDVKM. Here the CDR3 reads CASSFVGTAYYNEQFF. The CDR3 coding sequence is TGTGCCAGCAGTTTTGTAGGCACAGCTTACTACAATGAGCAGTTCTTC.

The chain links TRBV6-6 to TRBJ2-7, with unresolved D. V dropped 2 bases and J dropped 0 bases, with 11 bases sitting between them. The CDR3 has 15 residues. Germline CDR1 is MNHNY and CDR2 is SVGAGI (reference sequence). The CDR3 loop reads CASSYRRPSSYEQYF. In DNA, the CDR3 is TGTGCCAGCAGTTACCGAAGGCCCAGCTCCTACGAGCAGTACTTC.

The rearrangement links TRBV28 to TRBJ2-7; 7 bases line up with TRBD2. The V gene's germline CDR1 is MDHEN and CDR2 SYDVKM. The length of the CDR3 is 15 residues. Unmatched junction bases numbered 6, after V lost 2 bases and J lost 2 bases. CDR3 in amino acids: CASSLGLGGPYEQYF. The CDR3 DNA sequence: TGTGCCAGCAGTTTAGGTCTGGGAGGGCCCTACGAGCAGTACTTC. Combining the CDR3 with reference TRBV28 and TRBJ2-7 gives the whole variable domain DVKVTQSSRYLVKRTGEKVFLECVQDMDHENMFWYRQDPGLGLRLIYFSYDVKMKEKGDIPEGYSVSREKKERFSLILESASTNQTSMYLCASSLGLGGPYEQYFGPGTRLTVT.

This chain links TRBV2 with TRBJ1-2, with 7 bases aligning to TRBD1. The trim removed 10 bases at V and 4 bases at J, leaving 9 bases unmatched. Germline values: CDR1 SNHLY, CDR2 FYNNEI. The CDR3 loop spans 13 amino acids. CDR3 nucleotide sequence: TGTGCCAAAAAGGGGGCGCGCGGCTATGGCTACACCTTC. This translates into CAKKGARGYGYTF.

This chain uses TRBV7-2 with TRBJ2-1; the match to TRBD1 covers 11 bases. From germline, CDR1 is SGHTA and CDR2 FQGNSA. The CDR3 extends over 18 amino acids. The junction had 11 bases not matched to a gene; V was cut back by 1 base and J by 6 bases. CDR3 region: CASSLGGTGTGGCNEQFF. CDR3 DNA: TGTGCCAGCAGCTTAGGGGGCACCGGGACAGGGGGATGCAATGAGCAGTTCTTC. Supplemented by reference TRBV7-2 and TRBJ2-1, the full variable domain reads GAGVSQSPSNKVTEKGKDVELRCDPISGHTALYWYRQSLGQGLEFLIYFQGNSAPDKSGLPSDRFSAERTGGSVSTLTIQRTQQEDSAVYLCASSLGGTGTGGCNEQFFGPGTRLTVL.

The V and J genes are TRBV7-2 and TRBJ2-7, with 16 bases lining up with TRBD2. The CDR3 extends over 18 amino acids. Trimming cost V 2 bases and J 1 base; bases outside gene matches: 5. CDR1 and CDR2 from the germline V gene are SGHTA and FQGNSA. CDR3 DNA: TGTGCCAGCAGCTTAAGGGGACTAGCGGGAGGGACTTCCTACGAGCAGTACTTC. This codes for CASSLRGLAGGTSYEQYF.

The V call is TRBV29-1, the J call TRBJ2-1, with 8 bases matching TRBD1. Trimming cost V 5 bases and J 0 bases; bases outside gene matches: 9. The CDR3 spans 16 residues. CDR1 is SQVTM and CDR2 is ANQGSEA in the germline V gene. The CDR3 sequence: CSVKPGGQSSYNEQFF. CDR3 nucleotides: TGCAGCGTTAAACCAGGGGGCCAGAGCTCCTACAATGAGCAGTTCTTC.

The chain carries TRBV5-1 and TRBJ2-7, with 13 bases that match TRBD2. Germline values: CDR1 SGHRS, CDR2 YFSETQ. CDR3 length equals 15 residues. The trim removed 4 bases at V and 3 bases at J, leaving 4 bases unmatched. CDR3 amino acids: CASSGGLAGLYEQYF. DNA for the CDR3: TGCGCCAGCAGCGGGGGACTAGCGGGACTCTACGAGCAGTACTTC. Combining the CDR3 with reference TRBV5-1 and TRBJ2-7 gives the whole variable domain KAGVTQTPRYLIKTRGQQVTLSCSPISGHRSVSWYQQTPGQGLQFLFEYFSETQRNKGNFPGRFSGRQFSNSRSEMNVSTLELGDSALYLCASSGGLAGLYEQYFGPGTRLTVT.

V usage is TRBV15 and J usage is TRBJ2-3; 13 nucleotides align to TRBD2. The trim removed 3 bases at V and 5 bases at J, leaving 8 bases unmatched. CDR1 and CDR2 from the germline V gene are LNHNV and YYDKDF (reference sequence). The CDR3 extends over 17 amino acids. The CDR3 sequence is CATSRELAGGPIDTQYF. In DNA form, the CDR3 reads TGTGCCACCAGCAGGGAACTAGCGGGAGGGCCGATAGATACGCAGTATTTT.

V is TRBV27 and J is TRBJ2-6; TRBD2 aligns across 7 bases. The CDR3 length is 16 residues. V was clipped by 8 bases and J by 0 bases; unmatched bases: 7. CDR1 MNHEY and CDR2 SMNVEV come from the germline V gene (reference sequence). CDR3 coding DNA: TGTGCCAGCCGACCGGGGGGACCCTCTGGGGCCAACGTCCTGACTTTC. The encoded protein is CASRPGGPSGANVLTF. The complete variable domain, with remaining parts taken from reference TRBV27 and TRBJ2-6, reads EAQVTQNPRYLITVTGKKLTVTCSQNMNHEYMSWYRQDPGLGLRQIYYSMNVEVTDKGDVPEGYKVSRKEKRNFPLILESPSPNQTSLYFCASRPGGPSGANVLTFGAGSRLTVL.

This rearrangement joins TRBV7-2 to TRBJ1-1, with TRBD1 matching over 8 bases. Germline V gene lookup returns CDR1 SGHTA and CDR2 FQGNSA. The CDR3 has 16 residues. V lost 1 base, J lost 0 bases, and 4 bases stayed unmatched. The CDR3 DNA follows: TGTGCCAGCAGCTTAGACAGGGGGTATTTGAACACTGAAGCTTTCTTT. Encoded protein: CASSLDRGYLNTEAFF.

The V call is TRBV5-1, the J call TRBJ2-1, with D possibly being TRBD1 (6 bases). Germline-derived CDR1 and CDR2 are SGHRS and YFSETQ. V lost 2 bases to trimming and J lost 5 bases, with 14 bases between them. The CDR3 is 15 amino acids. CDR3 sequence (DNA): TGCGCCAGCAGCTTCTCACAGGGACCCAACAATGAGCAGTTCTTC. Translation: CASSFSQGPNNEQFF.

A single count supports this clone. The rearrangement joins TRBV28 to TRBJ2-1; 10 bases are shared with TRBD2. Germline values: CDR1 MDHEN, CDR2 SYDVKM. The CDR3 length is 16 residues. The V gene end was trimmed by 0 bases and the J gene end by 8 bases; junction bases not matched to a gene: 7. The CDR3 nucleotides are TGTGCCAGCAGTTTATGCGCTAGCGGGAGCGGGGATGAGCAGTTCTTC. This codes for CASSLCASGSGDEQFF.

V is TRBV2 and J is TRBJ1-2; D might be TRBD1 (5 bases). Germline CDR1 and CDR2: SNHLY and FYNNEI. CDR3 length: 17 residues. V was pared by 8 bases and J by 1 base, with 23 bases between. CDR3 DNA sequence: TGTGCCAGCCGAGGGATTAGGGGCGGGACCGATAACTATGGCTACACCTTC. This translates into CASRGIRGGTDNYGYTF.

The chain couples TRBV11-2 to TRBJ2-1; D ambiguous. The V gene's germline CDR1 is SGHAT and CDR2 FQNNGV. The CDR3 has 12 amino acids. V lost 5 bases and J lost 10, with 12 bases in between. In DNA, the CDR3 is TGTGCCAGCAGCCCGCGACTTCCGGAGCAGTTCTTC. Its protein product is CASSPRLPEQFF. Full variable domain (rest looked up from reference TRBV11-2 and TRBJ2-1): EAGVAQSPRYKIIEKRQSVAFWCNPISGHATLYWYQQILGQGPKLLIQFQNNGVVDDSQLPKDRFSAERLKGVDSTLKIQPAKLEDSAVYLCASSPRLPEQFFGPGTRLTVL.

The sample holds one count of this clone. V is TRBV6-4 and J is TRBJ2-7; 7 bases align to TRBD1. The CDR3 spans 15 residues. Germline CDR1 MRHNA, CDR2 SNTAGT. V shed 2 bases, J shed 0 bases, and the junction held 4 bases outside the gene matches. The CDR3 DNA follows: TGTGCCAGCAGTGACGCGGACAGGCTCTCCTACGAGCAGTACTTC. Protein product: CASSDADRLSYEQYF.

V usage is TRBV25-1 and J usage is TRBJ2-3; D assignment may be TRBD1 or TRBD2 (5 bases each). The V end lost 4 bases, the J end lost 6 bases, and 8 bases lay between the germline ends. The CDR3 totals 12 residues. CDR1 is MGHDK and CDR2 is SYGVNS in the germline V gene. CDR3 region: CASSGGADTQYF. The CDR3 DNA sequence: TGTGCCAGCAGTGGAGGGGCGGATACGCAGTATTTT.

This chain joins TRBV28 and TRBJ1-5; TRBD1 matches 8 bases. The germline V gene has CDR1 MDHEN and CDR2 SYDVKM. Losses at the gene ends were 8 bases for V and 3 bases for J; bases not matched to a gene: 0. The CDR3 spans 12 residues. The CDR3 reads CASQGANQPQHF. The CDR3, as DNA: TGTGCCAGCCAGGGGGCCAATCAGCCCCAGCATTTT.

The genes are TRBV30 and TRBJ2-5; 9 bases map to TRBD2. Germline V gene lookup returns CDR1 GTSNPN and CDR2 SVGIG (reference sequence). The CDR3 runs to 12 residues. V gave up 4 bases and J gave up 6 bases; unmatched junction bases: 3. CDR3 loop: CAWTSSGKTQYF. Written as DNA, the CDR3 is TGTGCCTGGACCTCTAGCGGGAAGACCCAGTACTTC.

This chain uses TRBV7-9 with TRBJ2-7, with D possibly TRBD2 on 9 matching bases. CDR3 length equals 18 residues. V was cut by 4 bases and J by 0 bases, with 22 bases left in between. The germline CDR1 and CDR2 sequences are SEHNR and FQNEAQ (reference sequence). CDR3 sequence (DNA): TGTGCCAGCAGCTCAAAGGCGGGGGGGACAGGAAGCTCCTACGAGCAGTACTTC. Residues: CASSSKAGGTGSSYEQYF.